One sample yielded the 3 T cell receptor beta chains listed below, sequenced in a study of cytomegalovirus exposure and HLA in healthy donors. A multiplex PCR was run with 60 Vbeta primers and 13 Jbeta primers. Some clones are missing from TCRdb's copy, which holds only in-frame ones; the method was immunoSEQ multiplex PCR. The table shows some 140,000 clones, with 60% to 75% occurring only once. Material: PBMCs. These receptor sequences come from a man in his late teens or twenties in good health and CMV-seronegative.

This clone was seen just once. This chain connects TRBV4-3 to TRBJ2-3; 10 nucleotides align to TRBD2. V shed 2 bases and J 1 base; nucleotides not matched to a gene: 9. The CDR3 sequence is 18 residues long. Looked up from germline, CDR1 is LGHNA and CDR2 is YSLEER. In nucleotides, the CDR3 is TGCGCCAGCAGCCAAACACTAGCGGGGCCGTTGGGCACAGATACGCAGTATTTT. Translation gives CASSQTLAGPLGTDTQYF.

This rearrangement joins TRBV5-4 to TRBJ2-3; TRBD2 matches 9 bases. CDR1 and CDR2 from the germline V gene are SGHNT and YYREEE (reference sequence). V lost 3 bases to trimming and J lost 4 bases; unmatched junction nucleotides: 6. The CDR3 spans 15 residues. The CDR3 loop is CASSSGTSWADTQYF. In DNA, the CDR3 is TGTGCCAGCAGCTCCGGGACTAGCTGGGCAGATACGCAGTATTTT.

The chain has TRBV6-1 and TRBJ1-6; the D is unclear. V gave up 5 bases and J gave up 13 bases, with 12 bases separating them. The CDR3 loop spans 12 amino acids. The germline gives CDR1 MNHNS, CDR2 SASEGT. The CDR3 region has the DNA TGTGCCAGCAGTAAACACCGTTCGCCCCTCCACTTT. Encoded protein: CASSKHRSPLHF.